This note documents a single T cell receptor (beta chain) sequence. Its target antigen remains unknown. The method behind the library was 5' RACE. Preparation of each TCR library used around 3,500 ng of total RNA. For each sample, cDNA synthesis with SMARTScribe reverse transcriptase was split into eight separate reactions. During cDNA synthesis, unique molecular identifiers containing a 6-nucleotide sample barcode were introduced by template switching. Two nested PCRs of about 15 and 9 cycles amplified the TCRalpha and TCRbeta cDNA, and bead purification followed each PCR. Before amplification, the cDNA was both treated with uracil DNA-glycosylase and purified with the QIAquick PCR purification kit. The second PCR added Illumina TruSeq-compatible adapters along with sample-specific barcodes. TapeStation and Qubit were used to check library quality and concentration, and 4 to 6 ng of each library went into the pool. The pooled libraries were sequenced with 2 x 100 bp reads and custom sequencing primers on an Illumina HiSeq2500 single-index Rapid Run. The published analysis was carried out like this. MiGEC version 1.2.6 was used for UMI-based consensus assembly to correct PCR and sequencing errors. MiXCR version 2.1.1 was used for V(D)J alignment, clonotype assembly and CDR3 extraction. Normalisation of gene usage, clonotype sharing and MAIT/NKT TCR abundance was achieved by analysing the top 1000, 10 000 and 20 000 clonotypes per sample. After downsampling to 27 000 UMIs, diversity was calculated as the inverse Simpson index using the vegan R package. Paired Mann-Whitney U tests on discordant twin pairs were used, with Benjamini-Hochberg multiple-testing correction. Each CDR3 protein sequence appears as one entry after TCRdb reprocessed the reads, and no DNA is included. TCRdb's processing, not the authors', yielded these V and J calls. The sample table on file contains about 300,000 distinct CDR3 sequences. 5.5% to 6.5% of the sample rests with the top ten.

This specimen belongs to a study of monozygotic twins with inflammatory bowel disease (dated by TCRdb to about 2019). As for the study more broadly: A total of around 30 monozygotic twin pairs were included in the full study, comprising nine German pairs (four IBD-concordant, five IBD-discordant) and 19 IBD-discordant Danish pairs. The search for disease-associated traits relied mainly on comparing IBD patients with their genetically identical healthy co-twins within discordant pairs. Each individual had, on average, about 151 000 unique TCRalpha sequences and 181 000 unique TCRbeta sequences available for analysis.

The CDR3 runs 15 residues from the cysteine to the phenylalanine. The DNA is not on file. What the research found in general, with its limitations: Concordant and discordant twins showed no difference in repertoire similarity, possibly because of limited statistical power. No single strong signal or clonotype linked to IBD turned up in the results, so the idea that one exists was not supported. Because patients received different immunosuppressive treatments, the repertoires may have picked up extra background noise and variability between individuals. The analysis was unable to tell different T cell subtypes apart. TCRbeta repertoire diversity, by inverse Simpson index, was decreased in IBD patients compared with their healthy co-twins. IBD patients shared fewer clonotypes with other individuals than healthy twins did, most markedly in patients showing signs of disease activity.

From each donor, a 2.5 ml peripheral blood sample was drawn into PAXgene tubes and stored at -80 degrees C. Total RNA was isolated from whole blood with the PAXgene blood miRNA kit on an automated QIAcube, without T cell sorting. Deep TCRalpha and TCRbeta repertoire profiling with unique molecular barcoding was performed on peripheral blood of monozygotic twin pairs concordant or discordant for inflammatory bowel disease. Smoking habits were recorded for all twin pairs, and individuals were classified as current, former or never smokers. Sequenced material: blood. Recombination joined TRBV12-3 or TRBV12-4 with TRBJ2-7; TCRdb outputs TRBD1, but without DNA this stays unchecked. This TCR was recovered from a human donor with ulcerative colitis or Crohn's disease, or a healthy co-twin of an affected twin (not recorded which). The CDR3 is CASSRTTVSSYEQYF.